What follows is one T cell receptor (beta chain) and its context. This sample was included in a study of T-cell reconstitution after alpha-beta-depleted transplantation in children. As it was prepared, the TCRbeta library received unique molecular identifiers. TCRdb re-called the PCR reads through MiXCR, storing one row per CDR3 protein. Among 250,000 to 350,000 distinct CDR3 sequences listed, around 25% were seen once. Looked up from germline, CDR1 is SGHVS and CDR2 is FNYEAQ. The CDR3 totals 15 residues. The V segment lost 5 bases and the J segment 7 bases; nucleotides outside the gene matches: 10. The TCR was taken from a male patient aged 5 to 17 who had a stem cell transplant for acute lymphoblastic leukemia, so the T cells may come from the graft donor. The chain carries TRBV7-6 and TRBJ1-4; 7 bases are shared with TRBD1. The material sequenced was PBMCs, mostly from graft donor cells, taken 180 days after TCRalphabeta/CD19-depleted stem cell transplant. In DNA form, the CDR3 reads TGTGCCAGCAGCCCACAGGGGTTTATGGGTGAAAAACTGTTTTTT. Residues: CASSPQGFMGEKLFF.